This T cell receptor beta chain was identified in a study of cytomegalovirus exposure and HLA in healthy donors. General study points: Sequence variants that were highly shared formed a cluster that was likely a sequencing artifact.

PCR primers comprised 60 Vbeta and 13 Jbeta primers. TCRdb's copy holds only in-frame clones and misses some; the assay was immunoSEQ multiplex PCR. Of around 200,000 clones in the sample, roughly 79% were seen once. Points on this clone: What it recognizes is unknown.

Germline trimming cut 5 bases from V and 0 bases from J; bases unmatched to any gene: 5. Germline-derived CDR1 and CDR2 are MNHEY and SMNVEV (reference sequence). The CDR3 spans 15 residues. Sequencing used PBMCs. The sequence came from a male donor in good health and CMV-seronegative. V gene TRBV27 combines with J gene TRBJ2-3; 7 bases line up with TRBD1. The CDR3 loop is CASSHRDRSTDTQYF. The CDR3 nucleotides are TGTGCCAGCAGTCACCGGGACAGAAGCACAGATACGCAGTATTTT.